Included here is one TCR beta chain sequence, with context. Its antigen is currently unknown. This entry belongs to a study of siplizumab effects on memory and regulatory T cells. Points from the study as a whole: Naive T cells apparently outstripped memory cells in diversity and seemed major alloresponse contributors. In siplizumab cultures, the suppressive function of proliferating Tregs remained unconfirmed. Alloreactive CD4+ clones that could be mapped were on average approximately 69% Treg-derived with siplizumab, against about 25% in controls.

The CDR3 runs 13 residues. V was clipped by 3 bases and J by 7 bases, with 9 bases between them. Looked up from germline, CDR1 is KGHSH and CDR2 is LQKENI. Sequenced by immunoSEQ multiplex PCR; TCRdb stores in-frame clones only, minus some. Among about 100,000 clones listed, approximately 91% were seen once. The sequenced sample consisted of CD4+ T cells sorted from blood. This chain joins TRBV18 and TRBJ2-2; D may be TRBD1 or TRBD2 (5 bases each). The clonotype originates from a human donor in good health. The CDR3 sequence: CASSPGAVGELFF. CDR3 DNA: TGTGCCAGCTCACCCGGGGCCGTCGGGGAGCTGTTTTTT.